The sequence of this T cell receptor beta chain was determined in a study of blood T cell repertoires in COVID-19. Overall study context: Sample material is recorded as cDNA or gDNA derived from T cells, B-cell-depleted T cells, or PBMCs.

Germline V CDR1 and CDR2: SGHKS, YYEKEE (reference sequence). Trimming cost V 4 bases and J 5 bases; bases outside gene matches: 5. The CDR3 has 13 residues. The assay was immunoSEQ multiplex PCR, and TCRdb's table has in-frame clones only and misses some. Of 120,000 to 150,000 clones listed, around 83% are singletons. This TCR derives from a human donor with acute or convalescent COVID-19. The donor label of this sample is uncertain. Sequenced sample: peripheral blood. The chain recombines TRBV5-5 with TRBJ1-1, with 7 bases matching TRBD1. CDR3 coding DNA: TGTGCCAGCAGCAGACAGGGATATACTGAAGCTTTCTTT. Its translation is CASSRQGYTEAFF.